One and the same sample provided the 32 T cell receptor beta chains below, sequenced in a study of CD8 T cells in cerebrospinal fluid in Alzheimer's disease. Using the 10x single-cell sequencing reads, TCRdb records one entry per CDR3 protein without DNA. The sample holds 600 to 950 distinct CDR3 sequences. The sample consisted of cerebrospinal fluid. The receptors were sampled from a human donor with Parkinson's disease.

This clonotype is medium-sized by frequency. The rearrangement joins TRBV5-6 to TRBJ2-7; no DNA is available, so the TRBD1 call from TCRdb remains unchecked. This CDR3 has 11 residues. From germline, CDR1 is SGHDT and CDR2 YYEEEE. CDR3 amino acids: CASSSTREQYF.

This clonotype ranks as medium-sized in terms of frequency. V and J are TRBV11-2 and TRBJ2-7. This CDR3 is built from 12 residues. The germline gives CDR1 SGHAT, CDR2 FQNNGV. The CDR3 sequence is CASSLRPYEQYF.

This clonotype registers medium-sized by frequency. The rearrangement joins TRBV19 to TRBJ1-6. This CDR3 is built from 14 residues. Germline V CDR1 and CDR2: LNHDA, SQIVND (reference sequence). The chain's CDR3 is CASSIGLSSSPLHF.

This clonotype is large by frequency. V is TRBV20-1 and J is TRBJ2-7; the D gene TCRdb calls, TRBD1, cannot be checked with no DNA. Germline V lookup: CDR1 DFQATT, CDR2 SNEGSKA (reference sequence). The CDR3 loop spans 13 amino acids. The CDR3: CSAPEQASSVQYF.

This clonotype is medium-sized by frequency. The V and J genes are TRBV2 and TRBJ1-2; the D call of TRBD1 rests on TCRdb alone, since no DNA is present to check it. CDR1 and CDR2 from the germline V gene are SNHLY and FYNNEI. The CDR3 runs 15 residues. CDR3 region: CASSTPGTGYYGYTF. Supplemented by reference TRBV2 and TRBJ1-2, the full variable domain reads EPEVTQTPSHQVTQMGQEVILRCVPISNHLYFYWYRQILGQKVEFLVSFYNNEISEKSEIFDDQFSVERPDGSNFTLKIRSTKLEDSAMYFCASSTPGTGYYGYTFGSGTRLTVV.

This clonotype counts as medium-sized by frequency. This rearrangement joins TRBV19 to TRBJ1-1; absent DNA, TCRdb's TRBD1 call cannot be checked. CDR1 is LNHDA and CDR2 is SQIVND in the germline V gene (reference sequence). The CDR3 spans 13 residues. CDR3 protein: CASNQDRGTEAFF.

Judged by frequency, this clonotype is large. The gene calls are TRBV10-3 and TRBJ1-2; TCRdb returns TRBD1, unconfirmable since there is no DNA. The CDR3 is made up of 13 amino acids. Germline V lookup: CDR1 ENHRY, CDR2 SYGVKD. The CDR3 sequence is CAISEGTVDGYTF.

By frequency, this clonotype is medium-sized. This rearrangement joins TRBV4-2 to TRBJ2-4; TCRdb's D call of TRBD2 is untestable without DNA. Germline V lookup: CDR1 LGHNA, CDR2 YNFKEQ. The CDR3 runs to 17 residues. Here the CDR3 reads CASSQDYLAGGKNIQYF.

This clonotype is labeled large based on frequency. The V call is TRBV5-4, the J call TRBJ1-1. The germline V gene has CDR1 SGHNT and CDR2 YYREEE (reference sequence). The CDR3 loop spans 13 amino acids. CDR3 protein: CASSSGPNTEAFF.

Its frequency marks this clonotype as large (0.1 to 1%). The rearrangement joins TRBV15 to TRBJ2-3. Germline CDR1 reads LNHNV; CDR2 reads YYDKDF (reference sequence). The CDR3 is 15 amino acids. This CDR3 reads CATSSSGYRTDTQYF.

In terms of frequency, this clonotype is medium-sized. The chain employs TRBV28 and TRBJ2-7; lacking DNA, the TRBD1 call made by TCRdb goes unchecked. The CDR3 has 14 residues. The V gene's germline CDR1 is MDHEN and CDR2 SYDVKM. The CDR3 loop reads CASSAGQGASEQYF.

By frequency, this clonotype registers large (0.1 to 1%). The chain joins TRBV7-2 to TRBJ2-3. CDR3 length: 15 amino acids. CDR1 SGHTA and CDR2 FQGNSA come from the germline V gene. Here the CDR3 reads CASSPEYLRTDTQYF.

This clonotype counts as medium-sized by frequency. The chain links TRBV28 to TRBJ2-2. Germline V CDR1 and CDR2: MDHEN, SYDVKM. The CDR3 contains 15 residues. CDR3 sequence reads: CASSSQVLTAGELFF. The complete variable domain, with remaining parts taken from reference TRBV28 and TRBJ2-2, reads DVKVTQSSRYLVKRTGEKVFLECVQDMDHENMFWYRQDPGLGLRLIYFSYDVKMKEKGDIPEGYSVSREKKERFSLILESASTNQTSMYLCASSSQVLTAGELFFGEGSRLTVL.

According to its frequency, this clonotype is medium-sized. The gene calls are TRBV19 and TRBJ2-5; TCRdb's D call, TRBD1, is unchecked because there is no DNA. In germline, CDR1 is LNHDA, CDR2 SQIVND (reference sequence). The CDR3 loop spans 16 amino acids. The CDR3 spells CASSPRWQPLRETQYF.

This clonotype is medium-sized by frequency. V and J are TRBV3-2 and TRBJ2-1; TCRdb calls TRBD2, which cannot be checked without DNA. TRBV3-2 is a known pseudogene. The CDR3 sequence is 19 residues long. The CDR3 protein is CASSQEGLAGGPEYNEQFF.

According to its frequency, this clonotype is medium-sized. V and J are TRBV27 and TRBJ1-2; the TRBD1 assignment by TCRdb is unverifiable without DNA. This CDR3 comprises 14 residues. From germline, CDR1 is MNHEY and CDR2 SMNVEV (reference sequence). This CDR3 reads CASSSNGQGIGYTF.

Frequency places this clonotype as medium-sized (0.01 to 0.1%). The chain recombines TRBV10-3 with TRBJ1-2; TCRdb outputs TRBD1, but without DNA this stays unchecked. The CDR3 consists of 11 residues. Germline CDR1 and CDR2: ENHRY and SYGVKD. This chain's CDR3 is CAIKGNYGYTF.

Frequency places this clonotype as large. The V and J genes are TRBV7-2 and TRBJ2-7; without DNA, the TCRdb call of TRBD2 cannot be checked. The germline gives CDR1 SGHTA, CDR2 FQGNSA. The CDR3 contains 14 residues. The CDR3 loop is CASSFGLARYEQYF.

Frequency places this clonotype as large. The chain uses TRBV18 and TRBJ1-1. The CDR3 runs 14 residues. Germline V gene sequence: CDR1 KGHSH, CDR2 LQKENI. The CDR3 protein is CASSPGHTNTEAFF.

This clonotype counts as medium-sized (0.01 to 0.1%) by frequency. The chain combines TRBV9 with TRBJ2-5; TCRdb indicates TRBD1, and absent DNA this call remains unverified. CDR1 SGDLS and CDR2 YYNGEE come from the germline V gene. The CDR3 consists of 15 residues. The CDR3 reads CASSPPGAESGTQYF.

This clonotype ranks as large in terms of frequency. The rearrangement joins TRBV11-2 to TRBJ2-1; checking the TCRdb D call of TRBD2 is not possible without DNA. CDR1 and CDR2 (germline): SGHAT, FQNNGV. The CDR3 length is 16 residues. The CDR3 is CASSLAGTSFYNEQFF.

In terms of frequency, this clonotype is large (0.1 to 1%). The chain has TRBV5-4 and TRBJ2-3. CDR3 length: 12 amino acids. Germline V gene data show CDR1 as SGHNT and CDR2 as YYREEE (reference sequence). CDR3 region: CASALGEDTQYF. Filled out from reference TRBV5-4 and TRBJ2-3, the complete variable domain reads ETGVTQSPTHLIKTRGQQVTLRCSSQSGHNTVSWYQQALGQGPQFIFQYYREEENGRGNFPPRFSGLQFPNYSSELNVNALELDDSALYLCASALGEDTQYFGPGTRLTVL.

By frequency, this clonotype is large (0.1 to 1%). J is TRBJ1-5 and V is TRBV4-2; TCRdb designates TRBD1, a call that cannot be tested without DNA. The CDR3 length is 13 residues. Germline assignment: CDR1 LGHNA and CDR2 YNFKEQ. The CDR3: CASSQDRDQPQHF.

Considering frequency, this clonotype is medium-sized. The CDR3 loop is CASSTWDRVETQYF. The rearrangement uses TRBV19 and TRBJ2-5; checking the TCRdb D call of TRBD1 is not possible without DNA. Germline V gene sequence: CDR1 LNHDA, CDR2 SQIVND (reference sequence). CDR3 size: 14 residues.

By frequency, this clonotype registers medium-sized. The CDR3: CASSYENSYGYTF. The rearrangement links TRBV6-5 to TRBJ1-2. The V gene's germline CDR1 is MNHEY and CDR2 SVGAGI. The CDR3 extends over 13 amino acids.

This clonotype counts as medium-sized by frequency. V gene TRBV6-2 or TRBV6-3 combines with J gene TRBJ1-6; absent DNA, TCRdb's TRBD1 call cannot be checked. The length of the CDR3 is 14 residues. Germline CDR1 reads MNHEY; CDR2 reads SVGEGT. Here the CDR3 reads CASNQGAWNSPLHF.

Judged by frequency, this clonotype is large. The chain has TRBV20-1 and TRBJ2-1; as DNA is missing, the TRBD2 call by TCRdb cannot be tested. The CDR3 is 15 amino acids. From germline, CDR1 is DFQATT and CDR2 SNEGSKA (reference sequence). CDR3 region: CSARAEGGSYNEQFF.

By frequency, this clonotype registers medium-sized. V usage is TRBV6-2 or TRBV6-3 and J usage is TRBJ1-1; TCRdb's D gene call, TRBD1, goes unchecked for lack of DNA. The CDR3 totals 16 residues. The germline gives CDR1 MNHEY, CDR2 SVGEGT. CDR3 residues: CASSPQGTWGNTEAFF.

This clonotype is labeled large based on frequency. This chain uses TRBV11-2 with TRBJ2-1; TCRdb lists TRBD1, though no DNA is available to test this call. The CDR3 length is 15 residues. The V gene's germline CDR1 is SGHAT and CDR2 FQNNGV. The CDR3 here is CASSLSPTGRDEQFF.

V gene TRBV7-2 combines with J gene TRBJ1-2; the D gene TCRdb calls, TRBD1, cannot be checked with no DNA. Germline V lookup: CDR1 SGHTA, CDR2 FQGNSA. This CDR3 has 14 amino acids. CDR3 protein: CASSSGQRLYGYTF.

This clonotype is deemed medium-sized by its frequency. The rearrangement uses TRBV6-6 and TRBJ2-2; checking the TCRdb D call of TRBD1 is not possible without DNA. The CDR3 totals 14 residues. The germline V gene encodes CDR1 MNHNY and CDR2 SVGAGI (reference sequence). The CDR3: CASSPTGYTGELFF.

This clonotype ranks as medium-sized in terms of frequency. The J gene is TRBJ2-2, the V gene TRBV30. The CDR3 totals 13 residues. Germline V gene lookup returns CDR1 GTSNPN and CDR2 SVGIG (reference sequence). CDR3: CAWSVDYTGELFF. The full variable domain, with the rest looked up from reference TRBV30 and TRBJ2-2, is SQTIHQWPATLVQPVGSPLSLECTVEGTSNPNLYWYRQAAGRGLQLLFYSVGIGQISSEVPQNLSASRPQDRQFILSSKKLLLSDSGFYLCAWSVDYTGELFFGEGSRLTVL.